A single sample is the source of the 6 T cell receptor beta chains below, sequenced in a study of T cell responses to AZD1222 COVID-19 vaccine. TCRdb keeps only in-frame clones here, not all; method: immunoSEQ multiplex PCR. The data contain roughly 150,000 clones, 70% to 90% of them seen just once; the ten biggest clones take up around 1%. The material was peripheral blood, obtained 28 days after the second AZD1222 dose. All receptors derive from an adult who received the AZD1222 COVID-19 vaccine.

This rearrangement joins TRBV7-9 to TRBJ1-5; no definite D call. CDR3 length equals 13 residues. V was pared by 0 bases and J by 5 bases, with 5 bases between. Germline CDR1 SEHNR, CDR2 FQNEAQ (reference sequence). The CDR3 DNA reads TGTGCCAGCAGCTTAGCGGGCTATCAGCCCCAGCATTTT. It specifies CASSLAGYQPQHF. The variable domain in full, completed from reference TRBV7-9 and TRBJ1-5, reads DTGVSQNPRHKITKRGQNVTFRCDPISEHNRLYWYRQTLGQGPEFLTYFQNEAQLEKSRLLSDRFSAERPKGSFSTLEIQRTEQGDSAMYLCASSLAGYQPQHFGDGTRLSIL.

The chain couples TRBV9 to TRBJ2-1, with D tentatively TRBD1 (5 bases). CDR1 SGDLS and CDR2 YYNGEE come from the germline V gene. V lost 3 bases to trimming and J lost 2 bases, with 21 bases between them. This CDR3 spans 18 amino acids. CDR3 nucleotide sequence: TGTGCCAGCAGCGCCCTGATGGGGCAGGGTAGAACCTACAATGAGCAGTTCTTC. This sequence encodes CASSALMGQGRTYNEQFF.

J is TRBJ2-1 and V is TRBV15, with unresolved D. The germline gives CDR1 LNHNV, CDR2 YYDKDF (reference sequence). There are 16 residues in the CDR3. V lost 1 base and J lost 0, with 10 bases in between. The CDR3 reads CATSRGNSHSYNEQFF. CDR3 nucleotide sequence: TGTGCCACCAGCAGAGGTAACAGCCACTCCTACAATGAGCAGTTCTTC. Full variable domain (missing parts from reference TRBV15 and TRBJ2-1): DAMVIQNPRYQVTQFGKPVTLSCSQTLNHNVMYWYQQKSSQAPKLLFHYYDKDFNNEADTPDNFQSRRPNTSFCFLDIRSPGLGDTAMYLCATSRGNSHSYNEQFFGPGTRLTVL.

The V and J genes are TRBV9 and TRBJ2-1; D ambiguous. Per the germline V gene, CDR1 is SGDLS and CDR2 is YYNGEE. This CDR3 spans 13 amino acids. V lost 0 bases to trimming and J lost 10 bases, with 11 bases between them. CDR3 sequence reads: CASSVGSPGEQFF. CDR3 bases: TGTGCCAGCAGCGTAGGGTCCCCGGGCGAGCAGTTCTTC.

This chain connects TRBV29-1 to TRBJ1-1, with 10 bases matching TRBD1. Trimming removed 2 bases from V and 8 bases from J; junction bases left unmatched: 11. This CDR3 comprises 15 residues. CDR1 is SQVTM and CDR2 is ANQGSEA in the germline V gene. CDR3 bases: TGCAGCGTTGAACCCTTGGACAGGGGGTATGGAGAAGCTTTCTTT. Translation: CSVEPLDRGYGEAFF.

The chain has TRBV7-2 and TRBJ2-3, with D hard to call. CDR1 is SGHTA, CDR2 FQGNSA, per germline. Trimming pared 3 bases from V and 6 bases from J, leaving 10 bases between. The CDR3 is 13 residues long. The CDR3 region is CASSFLPRDTQYF. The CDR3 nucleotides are TGTGCCAGCAGCTTCCTACCCCGTGATACGCAGTATTTT.